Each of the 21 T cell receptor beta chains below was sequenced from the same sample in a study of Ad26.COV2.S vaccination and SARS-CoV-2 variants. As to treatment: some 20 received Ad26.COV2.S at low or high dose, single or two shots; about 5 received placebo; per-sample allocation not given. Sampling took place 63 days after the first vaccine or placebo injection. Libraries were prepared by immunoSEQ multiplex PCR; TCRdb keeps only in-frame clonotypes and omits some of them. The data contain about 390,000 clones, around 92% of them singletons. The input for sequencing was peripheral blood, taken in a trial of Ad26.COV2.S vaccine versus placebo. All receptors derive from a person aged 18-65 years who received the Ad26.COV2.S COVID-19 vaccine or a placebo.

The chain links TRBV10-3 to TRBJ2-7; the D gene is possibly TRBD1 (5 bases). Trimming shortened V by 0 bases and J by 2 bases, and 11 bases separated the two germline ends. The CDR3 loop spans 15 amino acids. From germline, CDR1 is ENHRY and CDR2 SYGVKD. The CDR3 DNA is TGTGCCATCAGTGAGTCGATCTCCAGGGCCTACGAGCAGTACTTC. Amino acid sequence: CAISESISRAYEQYF.

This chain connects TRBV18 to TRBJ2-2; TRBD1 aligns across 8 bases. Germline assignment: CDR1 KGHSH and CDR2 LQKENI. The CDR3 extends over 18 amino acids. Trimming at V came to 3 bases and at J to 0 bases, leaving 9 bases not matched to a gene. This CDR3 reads CASSPSDRGLANTGELFF. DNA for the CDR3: TGTGCCAGCTCACCCAGTGACAGGGGATTAGCGAACACCGGGGAGCTGTTTTTT.

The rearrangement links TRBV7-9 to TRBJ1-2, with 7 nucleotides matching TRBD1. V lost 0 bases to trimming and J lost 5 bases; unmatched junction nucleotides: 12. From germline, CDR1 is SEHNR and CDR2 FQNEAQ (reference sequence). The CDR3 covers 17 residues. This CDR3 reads CASSLAPTGEGIYGYTF. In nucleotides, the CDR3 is TGTGCCAGCAGCTTAGCTCCAACAGGGGAGGGGATTTATGGCTACACCTTC.

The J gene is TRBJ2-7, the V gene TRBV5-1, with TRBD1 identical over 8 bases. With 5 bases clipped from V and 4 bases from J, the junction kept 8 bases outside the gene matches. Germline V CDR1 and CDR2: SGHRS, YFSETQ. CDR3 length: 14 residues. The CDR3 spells CASRMLTGEYEQYF. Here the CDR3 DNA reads TGCGCCAGCAGAATGCTGACAGGGGAATACGAGCAGTACTTC.

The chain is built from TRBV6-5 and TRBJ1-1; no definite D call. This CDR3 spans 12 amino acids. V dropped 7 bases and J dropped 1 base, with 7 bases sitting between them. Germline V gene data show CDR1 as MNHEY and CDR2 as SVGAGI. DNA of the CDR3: TGTGCCAGCAACCTGGAGAACACTGAAGCTTTCTTT. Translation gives CASNLENTEAFF.

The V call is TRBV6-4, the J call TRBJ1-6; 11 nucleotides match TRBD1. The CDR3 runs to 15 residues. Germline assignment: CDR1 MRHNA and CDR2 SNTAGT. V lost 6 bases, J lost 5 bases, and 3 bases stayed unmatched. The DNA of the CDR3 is TGTGCCAGCAGATTGGGACAGGGGGATAATTCACCCCTCCACTTT. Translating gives CASRLGQGDNSPLHF.

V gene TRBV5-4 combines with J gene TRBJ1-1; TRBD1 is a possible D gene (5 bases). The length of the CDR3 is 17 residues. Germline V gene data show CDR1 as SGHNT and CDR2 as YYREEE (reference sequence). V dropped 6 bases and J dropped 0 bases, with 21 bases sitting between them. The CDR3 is CASIGLGGPKMNTEAFF. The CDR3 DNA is TGTGCCAGCATCGGGCTCGGGGGACCGAAAATGAACACTGAAGCTTTCTTT.

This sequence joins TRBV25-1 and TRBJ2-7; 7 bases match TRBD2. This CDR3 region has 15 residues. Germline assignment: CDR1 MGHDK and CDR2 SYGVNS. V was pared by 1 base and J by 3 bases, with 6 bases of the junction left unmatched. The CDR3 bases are TGTGCCAGCAGTGAATGGGAGCGGGGTTTCTACGAGCAGTACTTC. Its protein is CASSEWERGFYEQYF.

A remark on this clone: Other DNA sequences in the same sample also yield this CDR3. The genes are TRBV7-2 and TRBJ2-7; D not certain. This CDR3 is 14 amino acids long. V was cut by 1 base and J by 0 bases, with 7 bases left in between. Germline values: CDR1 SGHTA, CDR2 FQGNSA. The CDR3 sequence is CASSLGQSSYEQYF. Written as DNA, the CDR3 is TGTGCCAGCAGCTTAGGCCAGAGCTCCTACGAGCAGTACTTC.

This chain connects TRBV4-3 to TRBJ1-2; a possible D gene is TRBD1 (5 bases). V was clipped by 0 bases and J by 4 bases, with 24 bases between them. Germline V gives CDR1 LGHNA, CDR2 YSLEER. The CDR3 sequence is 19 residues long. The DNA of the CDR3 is TGCGCCAGCAGCCAAGATCAGGGCAAGAGGGGAAGTTGGCTCTATGGCTACACCTTC. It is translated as CASSQDQGKRGSWLYGYTF.

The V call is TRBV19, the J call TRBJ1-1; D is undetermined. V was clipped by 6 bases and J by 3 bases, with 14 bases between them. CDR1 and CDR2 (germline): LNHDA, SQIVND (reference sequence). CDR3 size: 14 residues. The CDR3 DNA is TGTGCCAGTAGACGGGAAAGGGTTGACACTGAAGCTTTCTTT. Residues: CASRRERVDTEAFF.

CDR3 amino acids: CASSVTRGGNQPQHF. CDR3 sequence (DNA): TGTGCCAGCAGTGTTACCAGGGGAGGCAATCAGCCCCAGCATTTT. The rearrangement links TRBV2 to TRBJ1-5; tentatively, D is TRBD1 (6 bases). Germline CDR1 and CDR2: SNHLY and FYNNEI. This CDR3 spans 15 amino acids. The germline V and J ends were trimmed by 4 bases and 2 bases, with 12 bases remaining between them.

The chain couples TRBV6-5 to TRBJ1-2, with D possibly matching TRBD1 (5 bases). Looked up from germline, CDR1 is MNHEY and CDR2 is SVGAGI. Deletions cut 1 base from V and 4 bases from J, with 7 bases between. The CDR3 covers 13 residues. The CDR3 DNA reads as TGTGCCAGCAGTTACTTCGGGGGCTATGGCTACACCTTC. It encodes CASSYFGGYGYTF.

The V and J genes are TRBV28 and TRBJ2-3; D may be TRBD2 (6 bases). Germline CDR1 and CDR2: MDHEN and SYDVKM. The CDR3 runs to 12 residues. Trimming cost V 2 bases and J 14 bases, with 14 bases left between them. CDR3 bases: TGTGCCAGCAGTTTACGAGCGGGTGAGGCGTATTTT. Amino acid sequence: CASSLRAGEAYF.

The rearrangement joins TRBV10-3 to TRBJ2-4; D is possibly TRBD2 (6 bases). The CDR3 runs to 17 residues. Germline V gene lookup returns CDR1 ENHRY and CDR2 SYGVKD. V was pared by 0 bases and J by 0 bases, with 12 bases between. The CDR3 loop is CAISESSGDLAKNIQYF. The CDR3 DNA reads TGTGCCATCAGTGAGTCATCCGGGGACTTAGCCAAAAACATTCAGTACTTC.

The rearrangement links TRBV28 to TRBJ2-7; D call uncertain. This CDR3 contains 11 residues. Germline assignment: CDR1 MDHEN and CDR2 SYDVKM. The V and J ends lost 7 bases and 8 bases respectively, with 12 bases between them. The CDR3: CASTIVGKQYF. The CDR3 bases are TGTGCCAGCACCATAGTAGGCAAGCAGTACTTC.

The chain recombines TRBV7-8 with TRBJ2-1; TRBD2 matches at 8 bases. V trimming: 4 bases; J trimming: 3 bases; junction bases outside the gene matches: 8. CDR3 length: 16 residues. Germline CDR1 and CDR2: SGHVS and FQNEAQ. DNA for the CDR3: TGTGCCAGCAGCTCGAGACTAGCGAGGAACTACAATGAGCAGTTCTTC. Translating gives CASSSRLARNYNEQFF. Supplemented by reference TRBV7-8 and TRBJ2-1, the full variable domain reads GAGVSQSPRYKVAKRGQDVALRCDPISGHVSLFWYQQALGQGPEFLTYFQNEAQLDKSGLPSDRFFAERPEGSVSTLKIQRTQQEDSAVYLCASSSRLARNYNEQFFGPGTRLTVL.

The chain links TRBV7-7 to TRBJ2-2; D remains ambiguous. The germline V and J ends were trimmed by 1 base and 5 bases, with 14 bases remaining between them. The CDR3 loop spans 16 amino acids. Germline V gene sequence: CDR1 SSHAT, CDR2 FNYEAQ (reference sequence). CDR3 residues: CASSLDDHGITGELFF. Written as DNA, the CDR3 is TGTGCCAGCAGCTTAGATGACCACGGAATAACCGGGGAGCTGTTTTTT.

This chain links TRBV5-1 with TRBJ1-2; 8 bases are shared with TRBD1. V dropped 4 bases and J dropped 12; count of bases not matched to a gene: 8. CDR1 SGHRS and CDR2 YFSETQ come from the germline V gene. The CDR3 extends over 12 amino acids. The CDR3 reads CASSTGQGADTF. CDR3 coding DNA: TGCGCCAGCAGCACCGGACAGGGTGCGGACACCTTC.

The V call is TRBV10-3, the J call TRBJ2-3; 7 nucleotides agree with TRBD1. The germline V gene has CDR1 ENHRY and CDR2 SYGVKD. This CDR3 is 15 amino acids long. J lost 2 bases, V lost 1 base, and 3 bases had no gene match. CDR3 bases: TGTGCCATCAGTGAGTGGGACAGACTCACAGATACGCAGTATTTT. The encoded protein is CAISEWDRLTDTQYF.

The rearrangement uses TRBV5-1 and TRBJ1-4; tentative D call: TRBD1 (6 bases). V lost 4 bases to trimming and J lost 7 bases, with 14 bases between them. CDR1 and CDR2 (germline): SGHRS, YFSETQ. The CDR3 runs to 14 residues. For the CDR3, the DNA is TGCGCCAGCAGCCCTACAGGGCCGCTTGAAAAACTGTTTTTT. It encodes CASSPTGPLEKLFF.